This T cell receptor beta chain was found in a study of T cells in Graves' hyperthyroidism and ophthalmopathy. Study-wide points: The model's output predicted ophthalmopathy at a median of roughly 6.9 months prior to onset.

Germline V gene data show CDR1 as KGHDR and CDR2 as SFDVKD. The CDR3 consists of 14 residues. V shed 4 bases and J shed 3 bases, with 9 bases lying between them. Template material for amplifying TCR beta CDR3 regions consisted of RNA transcripts. The HTBI primer set drove a first-round RT-PCR of the TCR CDR3. MiXCR, run by TCRdb on the multiplex PCR reads, gives a single entry per CDR3 protein. The sample carries around 500,000 distinct CDR3 sequences, roughly 23% recorded once. In its sample, this clonotype was seen a few times. Its antigen is unidentified. Exclusions: uncontrolled infection, other autoimmune disease, pregnancy, lactation. Clinical symptoms, serum thyroxine and TRAb, thyroid ultrasound and orbital computed tomography together formed the diagnostic basis. 10 ml of fresh peripheral blood supplied the PBMCs.

Sequencing was done on a sample of blood. The receptor was isolated from a woman in her 70s with Graves' ophthalmopathy. The gene calls are TRBV24-1 and TRBJ2-1; D may be TRBD1 (6 bases). The CDR3 DNA is TGTGCCACCAGTGACTGGGACAACTACAATGAGCAGTTCTTC. It specifies CATSDWDNYNEQFF.